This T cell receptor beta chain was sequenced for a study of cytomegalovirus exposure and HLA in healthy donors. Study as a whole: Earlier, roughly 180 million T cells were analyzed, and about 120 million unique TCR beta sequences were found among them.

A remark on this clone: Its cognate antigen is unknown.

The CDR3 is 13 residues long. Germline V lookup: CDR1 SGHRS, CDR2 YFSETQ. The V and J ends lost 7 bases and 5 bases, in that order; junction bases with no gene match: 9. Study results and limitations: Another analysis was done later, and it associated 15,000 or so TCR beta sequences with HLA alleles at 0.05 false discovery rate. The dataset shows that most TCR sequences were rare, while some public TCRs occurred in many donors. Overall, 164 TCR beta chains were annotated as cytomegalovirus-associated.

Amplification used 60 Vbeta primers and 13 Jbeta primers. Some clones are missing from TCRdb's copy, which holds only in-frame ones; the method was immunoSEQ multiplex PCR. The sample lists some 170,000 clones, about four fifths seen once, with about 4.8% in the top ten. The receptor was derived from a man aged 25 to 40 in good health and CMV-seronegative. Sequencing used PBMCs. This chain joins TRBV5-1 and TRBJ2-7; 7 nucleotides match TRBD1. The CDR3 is CASFPTGSHEQYF. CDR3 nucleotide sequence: TGCGCCAGCTTCCCGACAGGGTCCCACGAGCAGTACTTC.